The clone carrying this TCR beta chain was seen at least ten times. Time point described: blood at routine non-recurrence follow-up after resection. The sample belongs to a study of spatial heterogeneity in lung cancer. On the study more broadly: TCR and UMI combinations that were unique each appeared, on average, more than ten times in raw reads.

TCRdb processed the 5' RACE reads anew with MiXCR; each CDR3 protein has one entry. The sample includes 35,000 to 55,000 distinct CDR3 sequences, 20% to 25% of them seen just once. There are 13 residues in the CDR3. V was pared by 4 bases and J by 7 bases, with 6 bases of the junction left unmatched. From germline, CDR1 is DFQATT and CDR2 SNEGSKA (reference sequence). The input for sequencing was PBMCs, taken at follow-up. The chain combines TRBV20-1 with TRBJ2-3, with 9 positions matching TRBD1. The source of this sequence is a female donor with early-stage non-small cell lung cancer. The CDR3 loop reads CSAITGGVYTQYF. In DNA, the CDR3 is TGCAGTGCTATAACAGGGGGCGTATATACGCAGTATTTT.